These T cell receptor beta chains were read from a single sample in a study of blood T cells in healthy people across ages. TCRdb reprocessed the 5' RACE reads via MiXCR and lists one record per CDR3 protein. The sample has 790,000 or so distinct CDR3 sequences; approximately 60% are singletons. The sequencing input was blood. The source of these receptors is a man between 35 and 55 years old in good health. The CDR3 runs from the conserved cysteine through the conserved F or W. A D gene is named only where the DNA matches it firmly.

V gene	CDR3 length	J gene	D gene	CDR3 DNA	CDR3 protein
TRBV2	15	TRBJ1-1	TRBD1	TGTGCCAGCAGTCAAGAGGGACAGGAGAACACTGAAGCTTTCTTT	CASSQEGQENTEAFF
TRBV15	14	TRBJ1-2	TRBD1	TGTGCCACCAGCAAGGCAGGGGGCGATGGTGGCTACACTTTC	CATSKAGGDGGYTF
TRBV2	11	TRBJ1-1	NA	TGTGCCAGCAGGGACCGAACCCAAGCTTTCTTT	CASRDRTQAFF
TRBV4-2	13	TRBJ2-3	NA	TGTGCCAGCAGCCAAGAGGGGAGATCTACGCAGTATTTT	CASSQEGRSTQYF
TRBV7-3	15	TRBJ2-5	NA	TGTGCCAGCAGCTTAAGACCAGGGGCCCAAGAGACCCAGTACTTC	CASSLRPGAQETQYF
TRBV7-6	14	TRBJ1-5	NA	TGTGCCAGCAGCTTAGGCGGGGTTTATCAGCCCCAGCATTTT	CASSLGGVYQPQHF
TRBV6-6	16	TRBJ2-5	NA	TGTGCCAGCAGTTACTCGGAAAGACCTATCCAAGAGACCCAGTACTTC	CASSYSERPIQETQYF
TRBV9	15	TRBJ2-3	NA	TGTGGCAGCACCTTCAGCGGGCTATCAACAGATACGCAGTATTTT	CGSTFSGLSTDTQYF
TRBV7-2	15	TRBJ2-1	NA	TGTGCCAGCAGCTTAGTTAGCGCCCAATACAATGAGCAGTTCTTC	CASSLVSAQYNEQFF
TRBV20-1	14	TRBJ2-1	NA	TGCAGTGCTAAAAACAGGGTATCGATCAATGAGCAGTTCTTC	CSAKNRVSINEQFF
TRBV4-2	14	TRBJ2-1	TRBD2	TGTGCCACTTCGACTAGCGGGCTCGGGGATGAGCAGTTCTTC	CATSTSGLGDEQFF
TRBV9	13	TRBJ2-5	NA	TGTGCCAGCAGCGTCGCTAGTCGAGAGACCCAGTACTTC	CASSVASRETQYF
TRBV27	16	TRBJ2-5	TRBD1	TGTGCCAGCAGTTTATACCGGGACAGGTTTCAAGAGACCCAGTACTTC	CASSLYRDRFQETQYF
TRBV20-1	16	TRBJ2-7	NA	TGCAGTGCTAGAGGAAAACCCAGACTCTATCCTAACGAGCAGTACTTC	CSARGKPRLYPNEQYF
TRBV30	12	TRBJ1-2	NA	TGTGCCTGGAGTATCTCGATAGGGCACTACACCTTC	CAWSISIGHYTF